This TCR beta chain was retrieved from a study of T cell responses to AZD1222 COVID-19 vaccine. Second-dose intervals of approximately 4 or approximately 12 weeks were pooled. As regards this clone: What it binds is not known.

Sequenced by immunoSEQ multiplex PCR; TCRdb stores in-frame clones only, minus some. The repertoire holds some 52,000 clones, with roughly 87% as singletons. Study findings and constraints: Mapped onto spike, vaccine-associated CD4 TCRs spanned it and were dominant at 160-218 and 743-854. Variant regions that are unmutated are reportedly the target of nearly half of spike-specific TCRs. Spike-specific TCR breadth and depth both grew after two AZD1222 doses.

CDR3 length: 16 residues. V shed 4 bases and J shed 1 base, with 15 bases lying between them. Germline V gene data show CDR1 as SGHRS and CDR2 as YFSETQ. This sequence originates from an adult who received the AZD1222 COVID-19 vaccine. This specimen was peripheral blood, taken 28 days after the second AZD1222 dose. The genes are TRBV5-1 and TRBJ2-1; D remains unclear. As DNA, the CDR3 is TGCGCCAGCAGCCGCTCTGCCGGTAATTCCTACAATGAGCAGTTCTTC. This encodes CASSRSAGNSYNEQFF. Variable domain in full (rest from reference TRBV5-1 and TRBJ2-1): KAGVTQTPRYLIKTRGQQVTLSCSPISGHRSVSWYQQTPGQGLQFLFEYFSETQRNKGNFPGRFSGRQFSNSRSEMNVSTLELGDSALYLCASSRSAGNSYNEQFFGPGTRLTVL.